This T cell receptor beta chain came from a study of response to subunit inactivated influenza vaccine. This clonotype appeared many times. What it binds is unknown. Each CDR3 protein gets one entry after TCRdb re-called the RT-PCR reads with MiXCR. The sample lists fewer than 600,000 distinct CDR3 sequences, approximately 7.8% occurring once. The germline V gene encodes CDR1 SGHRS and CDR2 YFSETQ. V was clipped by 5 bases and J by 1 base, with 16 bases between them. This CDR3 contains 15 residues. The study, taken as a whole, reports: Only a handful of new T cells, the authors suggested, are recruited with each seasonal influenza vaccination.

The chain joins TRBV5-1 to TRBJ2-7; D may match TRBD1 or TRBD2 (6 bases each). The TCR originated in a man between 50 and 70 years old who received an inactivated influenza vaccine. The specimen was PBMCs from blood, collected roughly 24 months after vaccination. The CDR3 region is CASRGLTGRSYEQYF. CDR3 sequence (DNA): TGCGCCAGCAGGGGACTGACAGGTCGTTCCTACGAGCAGTACTTC.